A single sample gave rise to the 4 T cell receptor beta chains below, sequenced in a study of shared clonotypes between healthy human individuals. Here immunoSEQ multiplex PCR was the method, and the copy in TCRdb shows in-frame clones only, minus some. Among 2.5 million or so clones, around 94% were seen once, and the ten largest hold over 0.12%. Source material: naive CD4+ T cells sorted from blood. Subset meaning: CD45RA+ positively selected. The receptors come from a man aged 18 to 29 in good health.

This clone appeared a single time. This rearrangement joins TRBV2 to TRBJ2-7; D unresolved. V lost 2 bases to trimming and J lost 7 bases, with 12 bases between them. This CDR3 region has 13 residues. In germline, CDR1 is SNHLY, CDR2 FYNNEI. The CDR3 here is CASSEHGVGEQYF. The CDR3 nucleotides read TGTGCCAGCAGTGAACATGGGGTGGGGGAGCAGTACTTC.

The chain is built from TRBV6-5 and TRBJ1-1; TRBD1 matches at 7 bases. With 2 bases clipped from V and 2 bases from J, the junction kept 8 bases outside the gene matches. This CDR3 spans 16 amino acids. Germline loops: CDR1 MNHEY, CDR2 SVGAGI. The CDR3 DNA reads as TGTGCCAGCAGTTACCACAGGGGCCCTAGTAACACTGAAGCTTTCTTT. Amino acids: CASSYHRGPSNTEAFF.

For this clone: Different DNA sequences within this sample yield the same CDR3. The genes are TRBV20-1 and TRBJ2-1; D call uncertain. CDR3 size: 11 residues. V lost 1 base and J 6 bases, leaving 4 bases between the germline ends. CDR1 is DFQATT, CDR2 SNEGSKA, per germline (reference sequence). CDR3 sequence reads: CSARGINEQFF. As DNA, the CDR3 is TGCAGTGCTAGAGGCATCAATGAGCAGTTCTTC.

The genes are TRBV19 and TRBJ2-5; maybe TRBD2 (5 bases). V was pared by 3 bases and J by 5 bases, with 16 bases between. This CDR3 region has 15 residues. CDR1 and CDR2 from the germline V gene are LNHDA and SQIVND (reference sequence). The CDR3 nucleotides are TGTGCCAGTAGTATCCCGGGATCCCTCTCGGAGACCCAGTACTTC. Its protein is CASSIPGSLSETQYF.